One sample yielded the 6 T cell receptor beta chains listed below, sequenced in a study of blood T cell repertoires in COVID-19. Measured with immunoSEQ multiplex PCR; TCRdb has only the in-frame clones, and not every one. The sample carries 250,000 to 400,000 clones, roughly 88% recorded once. Specimen: peripheral blood. These receptors came from a woman aged 30 to 39 with COVID-19, enrolled during active disease.

The chain joins TRBV21-1 to TRBJ2-7; the table names TRBD2, a call not compared with the DNA. TRBV21-1 is described as a pseudogene. CDR3 length: 16 amino acids. The CDR3 coding sequence is TGTGCCAGCAGCAAAGGCATAGCGGACGTGACCTACGAGCAGTACTTC. It codes for CASSKGIADVTYEQYF.

This clone was seen just once. The chain employs TRBV2 and TRBJ1-1; tentatively, D is TRBD1 (6 bases). The CDR3 runs 13 residues. V dropped 4 bases and J dropped 8 bases, with 14 bases sitting between them. Germline loops: CDR1 SNHLY, CDR2 FYNNEI. Here the CDR3 reads CASSVETGIEAFF. CDR3 nucleotide sequence: TGTGCCAGCAGTGTGGAAACAGGGATAGAAGCTTTCTTT.

The rearrangement joins TRBV9 to TRBJ1-3; TRBD1 aligns across 9 bases. This CDR3 spans 15 amino acids. V lost 0 bases to trimming and J lost 8 bases; unmatched junction nucleotides: 6. Germline V lookup: CDR1 SGDLS, CDR2 YYNGEE. CDR3 nucleotides: TGTGCCAGCAGCGTAGTAGGACAGGGGCATGACACCATATATTTT. It encodes CASSVVGQGHDTIYF.

V usage is TRBV2 and J usage is TRBJ1-2; 7 nucleotides line up with TRBD1. J was trimmed by 4 bases and V by 4 bases; bases with no gene match: 9. CDR1 is SNHLY, CDR2 FYNNEI, per germline. The length of the CDR3 is 15 residues. Written as DNA, the CDR3 is TGTGCCAGCAGTGCTCGTAGGACAGGACTCTATGGCTACACCTTC. Translation: CASSARRTGLYGYTF. The full variable domain, its missing parts supplied by reference TRBV2 and TRBJ1-2, is EPEVTQTPSHQVTQMGQEVILRCVPISNHLYFYWYRQILGQKVEFLVSFYNNEISEKSEIFDDQFSVERPDGSNFTLKIRSTKLEDSAMYFCASSARRTGLYGYTFGSGTRLTVV.

The chain recombines TRBV6-6 with TRBJ1-2; 8 bases are a match to TRBD1. Germline assignment: CDR1 MNHNY and CDR2 SVGAGI (reference sequence). V lost 5 bases, J lost 4 bases, and 15 bases stayed unmatched. The CDR3 is made up of 17 amino acids. The CDR3 DNA reads TGTGCCAGCAGTCAACCGGGACAGGTCTTAGAAGGCTATGGCTACACCTTC. Its protein is CASSQPGQVLEGYGYTF.

This rearrangement joins TRBV3-1 (or the pseudogene TRBV3-2) to TRBJ1-1; 9 positions match TRBD1. With 5 bases clipped from V and 6 bases from J, the junction kept 10 bases outside the gene matches. The length of the CDR3 is 15 residues. The germline CDR1 and CDR2 sequences are LGHDT and YNNKEL (reference sequence). The CDR3 is CASSSRQGGIPEAFF. The CDR3 region has the DNA TGTGCCAGCAGCTCAAGACAGGGGGGTATCCCTGAAGCTTTCTTT.